This passage covers 8 T cell receptor beta chains from one sample sequenced in a study of T cells in narcolepsy. Libraries were prepared by immunoSEQ multiplex PCR; TCRdb keeps only in-frame clonotypes and omits some of them. The repertoire holds about 34,000 clones, with about 81% as singletons. Sequences were obtained from CD45RA- memory CD4+ T cells from PBMCs. Source of these receptors: a human donor with narcolepsy.

CDR3 protein: CASSTQRNTIYF. DNA of the CDR3: TGTGCCAGTAGCACCCAAAGAAACACCATATATTTT. The chain links TRBV19 to TRBJ1-3, with D hard to call. The germline V gene encodes CDR1 LNHDA and CDR2 SQIVND (reference sequence). The ends were cut back, 6 bases at V and 5 bases at J, with 8 bases in the middle. The CDR3 extends over 12 amino acids.

The count of this clone is one. Within the sample, other DNA sequences also encode this same CDR3. The chain couples TRBV5-1 to TRBJ1-2, with TRBD1 as a possible D gene (5 bases). In germline, CDR1 is SGHRS, CDR2 YFSETQ. V lost 4 bases to trimming and J lost 1 base, with 8 bases between them. This CDR3 spans 13 amino acids. CDR3 sequence reads: CASSLQGNYGYTF. CDR3 coding DNA: TGCGCCAGCAGCCTCCAGGGTAACTATGGCTACACCTTC.

The chain has TRBV5-1 and TRBJ2-1; no reliable D call. V lost 3 bases and J 0 bases, leaving 7 bases between the germline ends. Germline CDR1 is SGHRS and CDR2 is YFSETQ. The length of the CDR3 is 14 residues. CDR3 residues: CASSSYSSYNEQFF. In DNA form, the CDR3 reads TGCGCCAGCAGCTCTTACAGCTCCTACAATGAGCAGTTCTTC.

The chain recombines TRBV4-2 with TRBJ1-5; tentatively, D is TRBD1 (6 bases). Germline loops: CDR1 LGHNA, CDR2 YNFKEQ. The V and J ends lost 4 bases and 5 bases respectively, with 15 bases between them. This CDR3 region has 15 residues. Here the CDR3 DNA reads TGTGCCAGCAGCCCCTCCCACAGGGAAGATCAGCCCCAGCATTTT. Its protein is CASSPSHREDQPQHF.

This chain links TRBV15 with TRBJ2-4; D not certain. The V end lost 4 bases, the J end lost 0 bases, and 22 bases lay between the germline ends. The CDR3 is 19 amino acids. Germline assignment: CDR1 LNHNV and CDR2 YYDKDF (reference sequence). The CDR3 is CATSTFKLNSVGAKNIQYF. The CDR3 DNA reads TGTGCCACCAGCACCTTCAAGCTGAATTCGGTGGGAGCCAAAAACATTCAGTACTTC.

The rearrangement links TRBV9 to TRBJ2-7; D might be TRBD1 (5 bases). With 4 bases removed from V and 5 bases from J, the gap between germline ends came to 25 bases. The germline gives CDR1 SGDLS, CDR2 YYNGEE. CDR3 length: 17 amino acids. CDR3 bases: TGTGCCAGCAGCCCCCGACAGACCCTGCTTCCCCCTCACGAGCAGTACTTC. This encodes CASSPRQTLLPPHEQYF.

The rearrangement links TRBV28 to TRBJ2-5; D is perhaps TRBD1 (6 bases). CDR1 and CDR2 from the germline V gene are MDHEN and SYDVKM. The ends were cut back, 3 bases at V and 10 bases at J, with 15 bases in the middle. This CDR3 has 13 amino acids. The DNA of the CDR3 is TGTGCCAGCAGTTTTTCCACAGGGTTGGGCCAGTACTTC. This codes for CASSFSTGLGQYF.

The V gene is TRBV7-9, the J gene TRBJ1-2; perhaps TRBD1 as D (5 bases). This CDR3 contains 13 residues. V lost 4 bases and J 4 bases, leaving 10 bases between the germline ends. CDR1 is SEHNR and CDR2 is FQNEAQ in the germline V gene (reference sequence). CDR3 nucleotide sequence: TGTGCCAGCAGCTCAACTGGGACCTATGGCTACACCTTC. This gives the protein CASSSTGTYGYTF. Together with reference TRBV7-9 and TRBJ1-2, the CDR3 gives the full variable domain: DTGVSQNPRHKITKRGQNVTFRCDPISEHNRLYWYRQTLGQGPEFLTYFQNEAQLEKSRLLSDRFSAERPKGSFSTLEIQRTEQGDSAMYLCASSSTGTYGYTFGSGTRLTVV.